The rows below give T cell receptor beta chains drawn from one sample of a study of blood T cell repertoires in COVID-19. The data were produced by immunoSEQ multiplex PCR, yet TCRdb's version contains in-frame clones alone and is incomplete. This table has a few hundred thousand clones, about 91% appearing once. The sequencing input was peripheral blood. These receptors all stem from a woman aged 25 to 39 with COVID-19, enrolled during active disease. Each CDR3 is given with its conserved first and last residue. A D gene is named only where the DNA matches it firmly. Where a row states a size, it is once, few, many or the class of an expanded clone; other rows omit it.

clone_size: -; d_call: -; j_call: TRBJ1-2; v_call: TRBV7-8; cdr3_length: 14; cdr3_aa: CASSLGRGAQGYTF; cdr3_nt: TGTGCCAGCAGCTTAGGGCGGGGGGCGCAGGGCTACACCTTC
clone_size: few; d_call: -; j_call: TRBJ1-3; v_call: TRBV6-1; cdr3_length: 14; cdr3_aa: CASSEATRGNTIYF; cdr3_nt: TGTGCCAGCAGTGAAGCGACAAGGGGGAACACCATATATTTT
clone_size: -; d_call: TRBD2; j_call: TRBJ2-1; v_call: TRBV27; cdr3_length: 16; cdr3_aa: CASSSGLAGGGNEQFF; cdr3_nt: TGTGCCAGCAGTTCGGGACTAGCGGGGGGAGGGAATGAGCAGTTCTTC
clone_size: -; d_call: -; j_call: TRBJ1-6; v_call: TRBV2; cdr3_length: 12; cdr3_aa: CASGPRYSPLHF; cdr3_nt: TGTGCCAGCGGCCCCAGGTATTCACCCCTCCACTTT
clone_size: -; d_call: TRBD2; j_call: TRBJ2-6; v_call: TRBV19; cdr3_length: 16; cdr3_aa: CASSLQGLGGANVLTF; cdr3_nt: TGTGCCAGTAGCCTCCAGGGACTAGGTGGGGCCAACGTCCTGACTTTC
clone_size: few; d_call: -; j_call: TRBJ1-2; v_call: TRBV3-1/TRBV3-2; cdr3_length: 14; cdr3_aa: CASSQVGGGYGYTF; cdr3_nt: TGTGCCAGCAGCCAAGTCGGGGGAGGCTATGGCTACACCTTC
clone_size: few; d_call: TRBD1; j_call: TRBJ2-2; v_call: TRBV7-8; cdr3_length: 16; cdr3_aa: CASIDTGGEMAGELFF; cdr3_nt: TGTGCCAGCATCGACACAGGGGGCGAAATGGCCGGGGAGCTGTTTTTT
clone_size: few; d_call: -; j_call: TRBJ1-3; v_call: TRBV7-2; cdr3_length: 16; cdr3_aa: CASSSQSGGSGNTIYF; cdr3_nt: TGTGCCAGCAGCTCCCAGTCGGGGGGCTCTGGAAACACCATATATTTT
clone_size: -; d_call: TRBD2; j_call: TRBJ2-6; v_call: TRBV5-1; cdr3_length: 15; cdr3_aa: CASTHGGTGANVLTF; cdr3_nt: TGCGCCAGCACCCACGGGGGGACTGGGGCCAACGTCCTGACTTTC
clone_size: -; d_call: TRBD2; j_call: TRBJ2-1; v_call: TRBV19; cdr3_length: 15; cdr3_aa: CASRVGLAGVHEQFF; cdr3_nt: TGTGCCAGTAGGGTGGGACTAGCGGGGGTCCATGAGCAGTTCTTC
clone_size: -; d_call: -; j_call: TRBJ2-7; v_call: TRBV3-1/TRBV3-2; cdr3_length: 13; cdr3_aa: CASSQDRQREQYF; cdr3_nt: TGTGCCAGCAGCCAAGACCGGCAGCGCGAGCAGTACTTC
clone_size: once; d_call: -; j_call: TRBJ1-3; v_call: TRBV28; cdr3_length: 16; cdr3_aa: CASSYPEGDSGNTIYF; cdr3_nt: TGTGCCAGCAGTTACCCCGAGGGGGATAGTGGAAACACCATATATTTT
clone_size: -; d_call: -; j_call: TRBJ1-2; v_call: TRBV5-1; cdr3_length: 14; cdr3_aa: CASSPYGGIYGYTF; cdr3_nt: TGCGCCAGCAGCCCTTATGGGGGGATCTATGGCTACACCTTC
clone_size: -; d_call: -; j_call: TRBJ1-1; v_call: TRBV29-1; cdr3_length: 13; cdr3_aa: CSVEDGGYTEAFF; cdr3_nt: TGCAGCGTTGAAGACGGGGGGTATACTGAAGCTTTCTTT
clone_size: few; d_call: TRBD1; j_call: TRBJ2-7; v_call: TRBV5-1; cdr3_length: 14; cdr3_aa: CASSRGTGTKEQYF; cdr3_nt: TGCGCCAGCAGCAGGGGGACAGGAACGAAGGAGCAGTACTTC
clone_size: -; d_call: TRBD2; j_call: TRBJ2-3; v_call: TRBV6-2/TRBV6-3; cdr3_length: 16; cdr3_aa: CASSYGLAGSTDTQYF; cdr3_nt: TGTGCCAGCAGTTACGGACTAGCGGGGTCCACAGATACGCAGTATTTT
clone_size: once; d_call: TRBD1; j_call: TRBJ2-2; v_call: TRBV6-5; cdr3_length: 15; cdr3_aa: CASRGDRINTGELFF; cdr3_nt: TGTGCCAGCAGGGGGGACAGAATTAACACCGGGGAGCTGTTTTTT
clone_size: -; d_call: -; j_call: TRBJ2-1; v_call: TRBV7-2; cdr3_length: 15; cdr3_aa: CASSLEFGGGKEQFF; cdr3_nt: TGTGCCAGCAGCTTGGAGTTTGGCGGGGGCAAGGAGCAGTTCTTC
clone_size: -; d_call: TRBD1; j_call: TRBJ1-6; v_call: TRBV3-1/TRBV3-2; cdr3_length: 16; cdr3_aa: CASSQERDSYNSPLHF; cdr3_nt: TGTGCCAGCAGCCAAGAGCGGGACAGCTATAATTCACCCCTCCACTTT
clone_size: -; d_call: TRBD1; j_call: TRBJ1-2; v_call: TRBV6-5; cdr3_length: 15; cdr3_aa: CASSPSWTGNYGYTF; cdr3_nt: TGTGCCAGCAGTCCGTCGTGGACAGGGAACTATGGCTACACCTTC
clone_size: few; d_call: -; j_call: TRBJ1-1; v_call: TRBV19; cdr3_length: 13; cdr3_aa: CASSTGSYTEAFF; cdr3_nt: TGTGCCAGTAGTACCGGGTCATACACTGAAGCTTTCTTT
clone_size: -; d_call: -; j_call: TRBJ2-4; v_call: TRBV5-1; cdr3_length: 16; cdr3_aa: CASSTLGRHGVDIQYF; cdr3_nt: TGCGCCAGCAGCACCCTTGGGCGTCATGGTGTGGACATTCAGTACTTC
clone_size: -; d_call: -; j_call: TRBJ1-3; v_call: TRBV7-9; cdr3_length: 16; cdr3_aa: CASGAGVYPTGNTIYF; cdr3_nt: TGTGCTTCAGGGGCGGGAGTTTATCCTACTGGAAACACCATATATTTT
clone_size: -; d_call: -; j_call: TRBJ1-5; v_call: TRBV30; cdr3_length: 15; cdr3_aa: CAWSARGLGNQPQHF; cdr3_nt: TGTGCCTGGAGCGCCAGGGGTTTGGGCAATCAGCCCCAGCATTTT
clone_size: once; d_call: -; j_call: TRBJ2-6; v_call: TRBV11-3; cdr3_length: 20; cdr3_aa: CASSPGTSPMVYSGANVLTF; cdr3_nt: TGTGCCAGCAGCCCCGGGACATCCCCGATGGTGTACTCTGGGGCCAACGTCCTGACTTTC
clone_size: -; d_call: -; j_call: TRBJ1-6; v_call: TRBV2; cdr3_length: 13; cdr3_aa: CASSRAGGSPLHF; cdr3_nt: TGTGCCAGCAGTAGGGCCGGGGGGTCACCCCTCCACTTT
clone_size: -; d_call: TRBD2; j_call: TRBJ2-3; v_call: TRBV4-2; cdr3_length: 16; cdr3_aa: CASSQDPTSGGDTQYF; cdr3_nt: TGTGCCAGCAGCCAAGATCCGACTAGCGGGGGGGATACGCAGTATTTT
clone_size: -; d_call: -; j_call: TRBJ2-1; v_call: TRBV30; cdr3_length: 12; cdr3_aa: CAWSPGMDEQFF; cdr3_nt: TGTGCCTGGAGTCCGGGTATGGATGAGCAGTTCTTC
clone_size: -; d_call: TRBD1; j_call: TRBJ2-2; v_call: TRBV9; cdr3_length: 16; cdr3_aa: CASSVGTGTNTGELFF; cdr3_nt: TGTGCCAGCAGCGTAGGGACAGGTACGAACACCGGGGAGCTGTTTTTT
clone_size: -; d_call: -; j_call: TRBJ1-2; v_call: TRBV5-6; cdr3_length: 19; cdr3_aa: CASSLGGPHLPSLNYGYTF; cdr3_nt: TGTGCCAGCAGCTTAGGTGGGCCGCACTTACCTTCCCTTAACTATGGCTACACCTTC
clone_size: -; d_call: -; j_call: TRBJ2-3; v_call: TRBV29-1; cdr3_length: 16; cdr3_aa: CSVERGGSGDTDTQYF; cdr3_nt: TGCAGCGTTGAACGGGGCGGTAGCGGTGACACAGATACGCAGTATTTT
clone_size: -; d_call: TRBD2; j_call: TRBJ2-3; v_call: TRBV27; cdr3_length: 14; cdr3_aa: CASRKAGGTDTQYF; cdr3_nt: TGTGCCAGTCGCAAAGCGGGGGGCACAGATACGCAGTATTTT
clone_size: -; d_call: -; j_call: TRBJ1-1; v_call: TRBV9; cdr3_length: 16; cdr3_aa: CASSPFGGAMNTEAFF; cdr3_nt: TGTGCCAGCAGCCCATTTGGGGGGGCGATGAACACTGAAGCTTTCTTT
clone_size: -; d_call: TRBD1; j_call: TRBJ2-7; v_call: TRBV9; cdr3_length: 15; cdr3_aa: CASSMTGQASYEQYF; cdr3_nt: TGTGCCAGCAGCATGACAGGACAGGCTTCCTACGAGCAGTACTTC
clone_size: -; d_call: -; j_call: TRBJ1-2; v_call: TRBV5-5; cdr3_length: 15; cdr3_aa: CASKLPPGAPGRYTF; cdr3_nt: TGTGCCAGCAAATTACCCCCTGGGGCCCCCGGGCGCTACACCTTC
clone_size: -; d_call: -; j_call: TRBJ2-2; v_call: TRBV29-1; cdr3_length: 15; cdr3_aa: CSVAQQGVSAGELFF; cdr3_nt: TGCAGCGTCGCTCAACAAGGGGTGTCTGCCGGGGAGCTGTTTTTT
clone_size: once; d_call: TRBD1; j_call: TRBJ2-7; v_call: TRBV19; cdr3_length: 12; cdr3_aa: CANGQGAYEQYF; cdr3_nt: TGTGCCAACGGACAGGGGGCTTACGAGCAGTACTTC
clone_size: -; d_call: -; j_call: TRBJ1-1; v_call: TRBV19; cdr3_length: 13; cdr3_aa: CASSIGVNTEAFF; cdr3_nt: TGTGCCAGTAGTATCGGGGTAAACACTGAAGCTTTCTTT
clone_size: -; d_call: TRBD2; j_call: TRBJ2-3; v_call: TRBV7-8; cdr3_length: 15; cdr3_aa: CASSLLGGGTDTQYF; cdr3_nt: TGTGCCAGCAGCTTATTGGGGGGGGGCACAGATACGCAGTATTTT
clone_size: -; d_call: -; j_call: TRBJ1-4; v_call: TRBV10-3; cdr3_length: 14; cdr3_aa: CAISGGQGNEKLFF; cdr3_nt: TGTGCCATCAGTGGGGGCCAGGGCAATGAAAAACTGTTTTTT
clone_size: -; d_call: TRBD1; j_call: TRBJ2-2; v_call: TRBV4-2; cdr3_length: 23; cdr3_aa: CASSQDDTHFNDRGPDRTGELFF; cdr3_nt: TGTGCCAGCAGCCAAGACGACACACACTTTAATGACAGGGGGCCCGACCGGACCGGGGAGCTGTTTTTT
clone_size: once; d_call: TRBD2; j_call: TRBJ2-1; v_call: TRBV6-5; cdr3_length: 16; cdr3_aa: CASSYFASGGANEQFF; cdr3_nt: TGTGCCAGCAGTTACTTTGCTAGCGGGGGGGCGAATGAGCAGTTCTTC
clone_size: -; d_call: -; j_call: TRBJ2-7; v_call: TRBV7-2; cdr3_length: 16; cdr3_aa: CASSLDDLADSYEQYF; cdr3_nt: TGTGCCAGCAGCTTAGATGACCTAGCAGATTCCTACGAGCAGTACTTC
clone_size: -; d_call: TRBD2; j_call: TRBJ2-3; v_call: TRBV6-1; cdr3_length: 19; cdr3_aa: CASSELAGGLPGGTDTQYF; cdr3_nt: TGTGCCAGCAGTGAACTAGCGGGGGGCCTCCCGGGTGGCACAGATACGCAGTATTTT
clone_size: -; d_call: -; j_call: TRBJ2-1; v_call: TRBV19; cdr3_length: 15; cdr3_aa: CASSIAGFTYNEQFF; cdr3_nt: TGTGCCAGTAGTATAGCAGGTTTTACCTACAATGAGCAGTTCTTC
clone_size: -; d_call: TRBD1; j_call: TRBJ1-5; v_call: TRBV2; cdr3_length: 14; cdr3_aa: CASSLTGPNQPQHF; cdr3_nt: TGTGCCAGCAGCCTGACAGGGCCCAATCAGCCCCAGCATTTT
clone_size: -; d_call: TRBD1; j_call: TRBJ1-2; v_call: TRBV2; cdr3_length: 15; cdr3_aa: CASSRGTAGNYGYTF; cdr3_nt: TGTGCCAGCAGCCGAGGGACAGCCGGTAACTATGGCTACACCTTC
clone_size: -; d_call: -; j_call: TRBJ1-4; v_call: TRBV4-2; cdr3_length: 12; cdr3_aa: CASSQVGLKLFF; cdr3_nt: TGTGCCAGCAGCCAAGTGGGCCTAAAATTGTTTTTT
clone_size: -; d_call: -; j_call: TRBJ1-4; v_call: TRBV27; cdr3_length: 15; cdr3_aa: CASSLRLGPNEKLFF; cdr3_nt: TGTGCCAGCAGTTTACGGCTGGGGCCTAATGAAAAACTGTTTTTT
clone_size: -; d_call: TRBD1; j_call: TRBJ1-2; v_call: TRBV27; cdr3_length: 16; cdr3_aa: CASSLSGTGSAGGYTF; cdr3_nt: TGTGCCAGCAGTCTCTCCGGGACAGGGTCGGCGGGAGGCTACACCTTC
clone_size: -; d_call: -; j_call: TRBJ2-5; v_call: TRBV7-2; cdr3_length: 11; cdr3_aa: CASSSRETQYF; cdr3_nt: TGTGCCAGCAGCTCGCGAGAGACCCAGTACTTC
clone_size: -; d_call: TRBD1; j_call: TRBJ1-4; v_call: TRBV5-6; cdr3_length: 14; cdr3_aa: CASSRGTANEKLFF; cdr3_nt: TGTGCCAGCAGCCGAGGGACAGCTAATGAAAAACTGTTTTTT
clone_size: few; d_call: -; j_call: TRBJ2-1; v_call: TRBV29-1; cdr3_length: 15; cdr3_aa: CSVVTASEAFGAGFF; cdr3_nt: TGCAGCGTTGTAACGGCTAGCGAGGCGTTCGGGGCGGGGTTCTTC
clone_size: -; d_call: TRBD1; j_call: TRBJ1-2; v_call: TRBV7-9; cdr3_length: 14; cdr3_aa: CASSPPGDRAGYTF; cdr3_nt: TGTGCCAGCAGCCCCCCCGGTGACAGGGCTGGCTACACCTTC
clone_size: -; d_call: -; j_call: TRBJ1-5; v_call: TRBV7-6; cdr3_length: 14; cdr3_aa: CASSLGRGNQPQHF; cdr3_nt: TGTGCCAGCAGCTTGGGCAGAGGCAATCAGCCCCAGCATTTT
clone_size: -; d_call: TRBD2; j_call: TRBJ2-5; v_call: TRBV19; cdr3_length: 16; cdr3_aa: CASSLLAGGPGETQYF; cdr3_nt: TGTGCCAGTAGTCTACTAGCGGGGGGGCCAGGAGAGACCCAGTACTTC
clone_size: -; d_call: TRBD1; j_call: TRBJ2-6; v_call: TRBV28; cdr3_length: 16; cdr3_aa: CATHHRGRSGANVLTF; cdr3_nt: TGTGCCACCCATCACAGGGGTAGGTCTGGGGCCAACGTCCTGACTTTC
clone_size: -; d_call: -; j_call: TRBJ1-1; v_call: TRBV5-6; cdr3_length: 13; cdr3_aa: CASRQTMNTEAFF; cdr3_nt: TGTGCCAGCAGACAGACTATGAACACTGAAGCTTTCTTT
clone_size: -; d_call: TRBD2; j_call: TRBJ2-5; v_call: TRBV2; cdr3_length: 13; cdr3_aa: CAAAGGSGETQYF; cdr3_nt: TGTGCTGCAGCGGGGGGAAGTGGAGAGACCCAGTACTTC
clone_size: -; d_call: -; j_call: TRBJ1-1; v_call: TRBV6-5; cdr3_length: 13; cdr3_aa: CASSYSGQGGTFF; cdr3_nt: TGTGCCAGCAGTTACTCTGGTCAGGGCGGAACTTTCTTT